The next 24 T cell receptor beta chains were all read from a single sample in a study of cytomegalovirus exposure and HLA in healthy donors. PCR was performed using 60 Vbeta and 13 Jbeta primers. The method was immunoSEQ multiplex PCR; TCRdb's version includes in-frame clones alone and lacks a portion of them. Of about 120,000 clones detected, about four fifths appear once; the ten largest clones hold roughly 9.2%. Sequenced sample: PBMCs. The receptors were sampled from a female donor in good health and CMV-seropositive.

This clone was seen a single time. The chain uses TRBV6-5 and TRBJ1-2, with a possible D match to TRBD1 (5 bases). The V gene's germline CDR1 is MNHEY and CDR2 SVGAGI. V lost 3 bases and J 5 bases, leaving 10 bases between the germline ends. The CDR3 has 13 residues. CDR3 nucleotides: TGTGCCAGCAGTTATCTGGGGCAGTATGGCTACACCTTC. Protein: CASSYLGQYGYTF.

The genes are TRBV5-1 and TRBJ1-3; no reliable D call. CDR3 length: 15 residues. CDR1 and CDR2 (germline): SGHRS, YFSETQ. V gave up 0 bases and J gave up 0 bases, with 7 bases separating them. The CDR3 is CASSLDGNSGNTIYF. For the CDR3, the DNA is TGCGCCAGCAGCTTGGACGGTAACTCTGGAAACACCATATATTTT.

V usage is TRBV27 and J usage is TRBJ1-6; TRBD1 agrees at 9 bases. Trimming at V came to 0 bases and at J to 10 bases, leaving 7 bases not matched to a gene. The CDR3 is made up of 16 amino acids. Germline V gene lookup returns CDR1 MNHEY and CDR2 SMNVEV (reference sequence). CDR3 amino acids: CASSLSNRGLRSPLHF. CDR3 coding DNA: TGTGCCAGCAGTTTATCGAACAGGGGGCTTCGGTCACCCCTCCACTTT.

A remark on this clone: An end of the junction does not agree with germline; a read error may underlie this. This sequence joins TRBV7-9 and TRBJ2-6; 7 nucleotides match TRBD1. CDR1 SEHNR and CDR2 FQNEAQ come from the germline V gene (reference sequence). The CDR3 contains 12 residues. CDR3 sequence reads: CSSSTQGIVLTF. The DNA of the CDR3 is TGTTCCAGCAGTACACAGGGGATCGTCCTGACTTTC.

The rearrangement links TRBV27 to TRBJ1-2; TRBD1 is a possible D gene (5 bases). The CDR3 extends over 13 amino acids. V lost 4 bases and J 2 bases, leaving 8 bases between the germline ends. The germline CDR1 and CDR2 sequences are MNHEY and SMNVEV (reference sequence). The DNA of the CDR3 is TGTGCCAGCAGTTCCAGGGCGAACTATGGCTACACCTTC. Amino acids: CASSSRANYGYTF.

As concerns this clone: The sample has other DNA sequences that encode this CDR3 too. The chain has TRBV19 and TRBJ1-5, with a tentative D call TRBD1 (6 bases). CDR3 length: 13 residues. CDR1 is LNHDA and CDR2 is SQIVND in the germline V gene (reference sequence). Deletions cut 5 bases from V and 5 bases from J, with 10 bases between. As DNA, the CDR3 is TGTGCCAGTAGTCCACAGGGCGATCAGCCCCAGCATTTT. Translating gives CASSPQGDQPQHF.

The chain employs TRBV30 and TRBJ1-2; 7 bases are shared with TRBD1. The junction had 7 bases not matched to a gene; V was cut back by 4 bases and J by 5 bases. In germline, CDR1 is GTSNPN, CDR2 SVGIG (reference sequence). The CDR3 consists of 13 residues. In DNA form, the CDR3 reads TGTGCCTGGATGGCCAGGGGGATTTATGGCTACACCTTC. Translated, it gives CAWMARGIYGYTF.

The chain has TRBV7-2 and TRBJ1-5; 8 bases agree with TRBD1. From germline, CDR1 is SGHTA and CDR2 FQGNSA. The CDR3 contains 16 residues. V trimming: 1 base; J trimming: 3 bases; junction bases outside the gene matches: 5. This chain's CDR3 is CASSLDRQGFNQPQHF. CDR3 bases: TGTGCCAGCAGCTTAGATCGACAGGGGTTCAATCAGCCCCAGCATTTT. Filled out from reference TRBV7-2 and TRBJ1-5, the complete variable domain reads GAGVSQSPSNKVTEKGKDVELRCDPISGHTALYWYRQSLGQGLEFLIYFQGNSAPDKSGLPSDRFSAERTGGSVSTLTIQRTQQEDSAVYLCASSLDRQGFNQPQHFGDGTRLSIL.

The rearrangement joins TRBV2 to TRBJ1-2; D gene ambiguous. Germline values: CDR1 SNHLY, CDR2 FYNNEI. Trimming removed 8 bases at V and 4 bases at J, with 11 bases between. CDR3 length: 12 amino acids. The CDR3 DNA follows: TGTGCCAGCCTTGGGCCGTCCTATGGCTACACCTTC. This translates into CASLGPSYGYTF.

In nucleotides, the CDR3 is TGCGCCAGCAGCTTGTCAGGGATTGAAGAAAAACTGTTTTTT. Translated: CASSLSGIEEKLFF. This sequence joins TRBV5-1 and TRBJ1-4; possible D gene TRBD1, 5 bases. CDR1 and CDR2 from the germline V gene are SGHRS and YFSETQ. The CDR3 runs 14 residues. Trimming took off 1 base at V and 8 bases at J, with 12 bases between the two ends.

This clone was observed a few times. The chain recombines TRBV5-1 with TRBJ1-4; maybe TRBD1 (5 bases). Germline assignment: CDR1 SGHRS and CDR2 YFSETQ. Trimming took 4 bases from V and 5 from J, leaving 15 bases between them. This CDR3 is built from 15 residues. The CDR3 region is CASSLEGRSNEKLFF. The CDR3 DNA sequence: TGCGCCAGCAGCCTGGAGGGGAGGTCAAATGAAAAACTGTTTTTT. Based on the CDR3 plus reference TRBV5-1 and TRBJ1-4, the full variable domain is KAGVTQTPRYLIKTRGQQVTLSCSPISGHRSVSWYQQTPGQGLQFLFEYFSETQRNKGNFPGRFSGRQFSNSRSEMNVSTLELGDSALYLCASSLEGRSNEKLFFGSGTQLSVL.

This clone was picked up a small number of times. The chain carries TRBV30 and TRBJ1-4, with unresolved D. Germline CDR1 GTSNPN, CDR2 SVGIG (reference sequence). With 2 bases removed from V and 5 bases from J, the gap between germline ends came to 9 bases. CDR3 length: 13 residues. CDR3 sequence: CAWSQGRNEKLFF. The CDR3 bases are TGTGCCTGGAGTCAAGGGAGAAATGAAAAACTGTTTTTT. The full variable domain, rest sourced from reference TRBV30 and TRBJ1-4, is SQTIHQWPATLVQPVGSPLSLECTVEGTSNPNLYWYRQAAGRGLQLLFYSVGIGQISSEVPQNLSASRPQDRQFILSSKKLLLSDSGFYLCAWSQGRNEKLFFGSGTQLSVL.

This chain connects TRBV5-6 to TRBJ2-3, with D unclear. Germline V gene data show CDR1 as SGHDT and CDR2 as YYEEEE. The CDR3 is 15 residues long. Trimming stripped 4 bases from V and 1 base from J, with 13 bases between. CDR3 protein: CASSLMGTGTDTQYF. The CDR3 coding sequence is TGTGCCAGCAGCCTGATGGGCACCGGCACAGATACGCAGTATTTT.

V and J are TRBV30 and TRBJ1-2; 7 bases are a match to TRBD1. Germline V gives CDR1 GTSNPN, CDR2 SVGIG (reference sequence). The CDR3 spans 13 residues. V dropped 4 bases and J dropped 2; count of bases not matched to a gene: 4. The CDR3, as DNA: TGTGCCTGGACGGGACAGCCCAACTATGGCTACACCTTC. Its protein is CAWTGQPNYGYTF.

This clone has just one count. The chain combines TRBV2 with TRBJ1-2; perhaps TRBD1 as D (6 bases). The CDR3 totals 14 residues. Germline assignment: CDR1 SNHLY and CDR2 FYNNEI. V dropped 5 bases and J dropped 2 bases, with 12 bases sitting between them. DNA of the CDR3: TGTGCCAGCAGTCCCGGGACATCAAACTATGGCTACACCTTC. Its protein is CASSPGTSNYGYTF.

This chain joins TRBV7-9 and TRBJ2-5; 9 nucleotides agree with TRBD2. Germline V gene data show CDR1 as SEHNR and CDR2 as FQNEAQ (reference sequence). Unmatched junction bases numbered 6, after V lost 6 bases and J lost 4 bases. The CDR3 has 14 residues. In DNA form, the CDR3 reads TGTGCCAGCAGTCGGGCGGGGGGGCCAGAGACCCAGTACTTC. Translating gives CASSRAGGPETQYF.

This rearrangement joins TRBV2 to TRBJ2-2; TRBD2 matches 11 bases. The V segment lost 8 bases and the J segment 11 bases; nucleotides outside the gene matches: 19. The germline V gene encodes CDR1 SNHLY and CDR2 FYNNEI. The CDR3 is 17 amino acids. The CDR3 nucleotides read TGTGCCAGCGAGGCCCTGAAGGCTAGCGGGGGGAGAAGCGAGCTGTTTTTT. Encoded protein: CASEALKASGGRSELFF.

This sequence joins TRBV7-6 and TRBJ1-5, with 11 positions matching TRBD1. The CDR3 is 15 amino acids. Germline trimming cut 1 base from V and 6 bases from J; bases unmatched to any gene: 2. Germline V gene lookup returns CDR1 SGHVS and CDR2 FNYEAQ. The chain's CDR3 is CASSLGTGGGQPQHF. CDR3 DNA sequence: TGTGCCAGCAGCTTAGGGACAGGGGGCGGTCAGCCCCAGCATTTT.

The rearrangement uses TRBV15 and TRBJ2-7; D not resolved. In germline, CDR1 is LNHNV, CDR2 YYDKDF (reference sequence). The V end lost 4 bases, the J end lost 3 bases, and 7 bases lay between the germline ends. This CDR3 is 12 amino acids long. CDR3 protein: CATSTGFYEQYF. The DNA of the CDR3 is TGTGCCACCAGCACAGGTTTCTACGAGCAGTACTTC.

This chain links TRBV4-1 with TRBJ1-4; D is perhaps TRBD1 (6 bases). Germline values: CDR1 MGHRA, CDR2 YSYEKL. V shed 0 bases and J shed 9 bases, with 17 bases lying between them. The CDR3 has 16 residues. This chain's CDR3 is CASSQEVGQGSKKLFF. DNA of the CDR3: TGCGCCAGCAGCCAAGAAGTCGGGCAGGGGAGTAAAAAACTGTTTTTT.

The chain employs TRBV7-9 and TRBJ2-3, with 10 bases matching TRBD1. The CDR3 sequence is 16 residues long. The germline gives CDR1 SEHNR, CDR2 FQNEAQ (reference sequence). V lost 6 bases and J lost 4; bases outside the gene matches: 10. CDR3 sequence (DNA): TGTGCCAGCAGAAGGACAGGGGGTACCTCTTCAGATACGCAGTATTTT. Translation gives CASRRTGGTSSDTQYF.

The V gene is TRBV5-1, the J gene TRBJ1-6; D may be TRBD1 (6 bases). The CDR3 is 14 amino acids. Germline V CDR1 and CDR2: SGHRS, YFSETQ. V was cut by 4 bases and J by 11 bases, with 16 bases left in between. The CDR3 spells CASSQGHGTAPLHF. The CDR3, as DNA: TGCGCCAGCAGCCAGGGGCATGGAACGGCACCCCTCCACTTT.

The CDR3 here is CASSPPARGKAFF. The CDR3 DNA follows: TGTGCCAGCTCACCACCGGCCAGGGGGAAAGCTTTCTTT. This sequence joins TRBV18 and TRBJ1-1; 7 nucleotides align to TRBD1. V lost 0 bases and J lost 9; bases outside the gene matches: 4. This CDR3 is built from 13 residues. Germline V gene data show CDR1 as KGHSH and CDR2 as LQKENI.

This clone was seen a few times. This chain joins TRBV4-3 and TRBJ1-1; D not resolved. Trimming pared 1 base from V and 4 bases from J, leaving 7 bases between. CDR1 LGHNA and CDR2 YSLEER come from the germline V gene. This CDR3 is 13 amino acids long. The CDR3 coding sequence is TGCGCCAGCAGCCAAGGTCTTTCCACTGAAGCTTTCTTT. Residues: CASSQGLSTEAFF.